This T cell receptor beta chain was recovered during a study of PD-L1 blockade in urothelial cancer. Overall study: Atezolizumab 1,200 mg was given intravenously every 3 weeks, starting 2014. Analyses used blood from 3 weeks (second dose) and 6 weeks after treatment start. Reported median T cell count for blood samples was roughly 140,000.

As for time point: peripheral blood 6 weeks after treatment start. Sequenced by immunoSEQ multiplex PCR; TCRdb stores in-frame clones only, minus some. The sample lists some 110,000 clones, more than 85% occurring once. The V gene end was trimmed by 4 bases and the J gene end by 7 bases; junction bases not matched to a gene: 10. Germline CDR1 SGDLS, CDR2 YYNGEE. The CDR3 sequence is 15 residues long. The TCR comes from a man aged 55-75 years with urothelial cancer. The material was PBMCs, obtained around atezolizumab (anti-PD-L1) treatment. The V gene is TRBV9, the J gene TRBJ1-2; TRBD1 agrees at 10 bases. This CDR3 reads CASSTDDRGRGGYTF. Here the CDR3 DNA reads TGTGCCAGCAGCACCGATGACAGGGGGCGTGGTGGCTACACCTTC.